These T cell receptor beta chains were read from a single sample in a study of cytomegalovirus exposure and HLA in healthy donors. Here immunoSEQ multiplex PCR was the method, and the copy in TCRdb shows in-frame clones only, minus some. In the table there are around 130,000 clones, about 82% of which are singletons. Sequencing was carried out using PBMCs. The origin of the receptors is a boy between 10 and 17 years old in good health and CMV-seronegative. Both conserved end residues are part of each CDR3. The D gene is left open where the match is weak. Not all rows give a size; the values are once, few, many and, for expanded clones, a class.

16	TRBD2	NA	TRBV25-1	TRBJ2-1	TGTGCCAGCAGTGAATTTGGGCTAGCGGGAGTTGATGAGCAGTTCTTC	CASSEFGLAGVDEQFF
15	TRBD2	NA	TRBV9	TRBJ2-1	TGTGCCAGCAGCGTAGGGACTAGCGGGATGAATGAGCAGTTCTTC	CASSVGTSGMNEQFF
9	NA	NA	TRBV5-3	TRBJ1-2	TGTGCCAGAAGCTGGCGACGGGTCTTC	CARSWRRVF
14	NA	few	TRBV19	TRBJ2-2	TGTGCCAGTAGTGGCGGGGGCTGGACCGGGGAGCTGTTTTTT	CASSGGGWTGELFF
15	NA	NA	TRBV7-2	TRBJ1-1	TGTGCCAGCAGCTTAAGAGGCAGAAGGAACACTGAAGCTTTCTTT	CASSLRGRRNTEAFF
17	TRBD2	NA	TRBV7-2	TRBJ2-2	TGTGCCAGCAGCTTCCTTCGACTAGCGGGCGGGCCCGGGGAGCTGTTTTTT	CASSFLRLAGGPGELFF
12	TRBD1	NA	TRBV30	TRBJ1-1	TGTGCCTGGCAGACAGGGAGAAATGAAGCTTTCTTT	CAWQTGRNEAFF
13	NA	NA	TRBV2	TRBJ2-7	TGTGCCAGCCGAGAGGTCCTCGGCTACGAGCAGTACTTC	CASREVLGYEQYF
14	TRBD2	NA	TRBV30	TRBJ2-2	TGTGCCTGGAGTGTAACACTAGCGACCGGGGAGCTGTTTTTT	CAWSVTLATGELFF
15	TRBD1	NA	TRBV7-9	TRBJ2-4	TGTGCCAGCAGCGACCGGGACAGGGCCAAAAACATTCAGTACTTC	CASSDRDRAKNIQYF
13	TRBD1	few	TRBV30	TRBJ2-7	TGTGCTCGGGGGGACAGGGGTTCCTACGAGCAGTACTTC	CARGDRGSYEQYF
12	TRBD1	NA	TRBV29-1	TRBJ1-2	TGCAGCGCCCACGGGACAGGGCCTGGCTACACCTTC	CSAHGTGPGYTF
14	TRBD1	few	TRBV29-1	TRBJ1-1	TGCAGCGCCAAAGTAACCTGGGACAGCCCGGTAGCTTTCTTT	CSAKVTWDSPVAFF
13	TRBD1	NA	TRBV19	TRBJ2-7	TGTGCCAGTAGTACGGGACAGGGGGCCGAGCAGTACTTC	CASSTGQGAEQYF
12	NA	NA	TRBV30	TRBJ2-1	TGTGCCTGGAGTGTACTAATCAATGAGCAGTTCTTC	CAWSVLINEQFF
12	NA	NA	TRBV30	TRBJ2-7	TGTGCCGGGGCGGGGCACTACTACGAGCAGTACTTC	CAGAGHYYEQYF
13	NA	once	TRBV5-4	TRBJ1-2	TGTGCCAGCAGCTTCAGGGGTGAAAGTGGCTACACCTTC	CASSFRGESGYTF
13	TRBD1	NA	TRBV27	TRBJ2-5	TGTGCCAGCAGTTTAAGGGACAGCCGGCCCCAGTACTTC	CASSLRDSRPQYF